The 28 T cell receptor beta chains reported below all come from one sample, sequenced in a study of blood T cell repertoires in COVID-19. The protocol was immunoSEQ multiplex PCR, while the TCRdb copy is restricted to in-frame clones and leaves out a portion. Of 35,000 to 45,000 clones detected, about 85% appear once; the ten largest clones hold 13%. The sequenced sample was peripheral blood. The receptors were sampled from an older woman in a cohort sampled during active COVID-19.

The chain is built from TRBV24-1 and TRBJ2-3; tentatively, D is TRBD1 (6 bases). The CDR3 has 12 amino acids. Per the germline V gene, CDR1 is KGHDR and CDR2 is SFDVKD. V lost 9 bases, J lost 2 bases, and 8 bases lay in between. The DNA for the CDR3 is TGTGCCACCGGGGGCCTCACAGATACGCAGTATTTT. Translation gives CATGGLTDTQYF.

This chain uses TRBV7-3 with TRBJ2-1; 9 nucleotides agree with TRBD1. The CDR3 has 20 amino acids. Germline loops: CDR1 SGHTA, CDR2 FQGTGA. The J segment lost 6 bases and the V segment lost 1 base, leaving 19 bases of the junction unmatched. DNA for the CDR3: TGTGCCAGCAGCTTAATGGGACAGGGTCTCCTGGGGGGAGTTGGCAATGAGCAGTTCTTC. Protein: CASSLMGQGLLGGVGNEQFF.

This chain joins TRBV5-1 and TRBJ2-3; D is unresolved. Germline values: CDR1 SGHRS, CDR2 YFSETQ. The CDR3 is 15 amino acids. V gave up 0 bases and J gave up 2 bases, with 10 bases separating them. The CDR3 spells CASSLAGDVTDTQYF. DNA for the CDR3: TGCGCCAGCAGCTTGGCCGGAGACGTCACAGATACGCAGTATTTT.

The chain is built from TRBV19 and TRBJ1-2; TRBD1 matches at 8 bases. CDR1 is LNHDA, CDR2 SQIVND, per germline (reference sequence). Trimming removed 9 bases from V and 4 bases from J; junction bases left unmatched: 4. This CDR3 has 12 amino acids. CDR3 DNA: TGTGCCAGCGGACAGGGACGCTATGGCTACACCTTC. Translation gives CASGQGRYGYTF.

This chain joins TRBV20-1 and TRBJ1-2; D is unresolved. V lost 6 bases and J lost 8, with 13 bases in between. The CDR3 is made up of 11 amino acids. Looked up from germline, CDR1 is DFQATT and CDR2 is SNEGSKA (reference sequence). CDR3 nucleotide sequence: TGCAGTGCCCGCGGGATGGGAGGCTACACCTTC. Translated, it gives CSARGMGGYTF.

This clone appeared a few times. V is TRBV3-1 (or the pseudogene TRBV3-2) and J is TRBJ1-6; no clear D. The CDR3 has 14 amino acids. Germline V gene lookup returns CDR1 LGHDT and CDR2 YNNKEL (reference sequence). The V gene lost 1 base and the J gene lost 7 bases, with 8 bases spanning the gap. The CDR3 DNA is TGTGCCAGCAGCCAAGCCAGAGGGAATTCACCCCTCCACTTT. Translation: CASSQARGNSPLHF.

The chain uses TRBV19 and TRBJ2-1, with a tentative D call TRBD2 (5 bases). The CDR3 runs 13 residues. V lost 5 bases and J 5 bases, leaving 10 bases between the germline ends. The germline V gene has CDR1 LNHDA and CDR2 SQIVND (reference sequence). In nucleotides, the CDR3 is TGTGCCAGTAGTCGAGGGAACAACAATGAGCAGTTCTTC. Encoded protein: CASSRGNNNEQFF. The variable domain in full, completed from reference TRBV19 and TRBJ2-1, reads DGGITQSPKYLFRKEGQNVTLSCEQNLNHDAMYWYRQDPGQGLRLIYYSQIVNDFQKGDIAEGYSVSREKKESFPLTVTSAQKNPTAFYLCASSRGNNNEQFFGPGTRLTVL.

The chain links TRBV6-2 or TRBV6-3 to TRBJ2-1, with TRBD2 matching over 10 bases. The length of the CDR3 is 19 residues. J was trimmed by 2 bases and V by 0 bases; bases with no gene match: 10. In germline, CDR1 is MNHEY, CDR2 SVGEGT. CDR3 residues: CASSYSFSGRLSAYNEQFF. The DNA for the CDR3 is TGTGCCAGCAGTTACTCGTTTAGCGGGAGGTTGTCTGCCTACAATGAGCAGTTCTTC.

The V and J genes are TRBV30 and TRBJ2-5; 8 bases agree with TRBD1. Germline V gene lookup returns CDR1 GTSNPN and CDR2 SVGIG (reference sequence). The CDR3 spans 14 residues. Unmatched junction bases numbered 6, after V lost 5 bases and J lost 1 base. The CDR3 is CAWGIQGAQETQYF. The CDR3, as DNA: TGTGCCTGGGGGATCCAGGGGGCCCAAGAGACCCAGTACTTC.

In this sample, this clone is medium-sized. The CDR3 here is CASSPVDGGRGDEQFF. The CDR3 bases are TGTGCCAGCAGCCCAGTGGATGGCGGGAGGGGGGATGAGCAGTTCTTC. V usage is TRBV11-2 and J usage is TRBJ2-1, with TRBD2 matching over 9 bases. This CDR3 region has 16 residues. Trimming removed 5 bases from V and 8 bases from J; junction bases left unmatched: 13. Germline CDR1 and CDR2: SGHAT and FQNNGV.

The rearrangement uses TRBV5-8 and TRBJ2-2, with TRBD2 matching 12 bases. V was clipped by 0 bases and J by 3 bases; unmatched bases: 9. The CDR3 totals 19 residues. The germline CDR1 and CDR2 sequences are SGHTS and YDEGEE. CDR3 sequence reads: CASSLEASGRARDTGELFF. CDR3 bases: TGTGCCAGCAGCTTGGAAGCTAGCGGGAGGGCCAGGGACACCGGGGAGCTGTTTTTT.

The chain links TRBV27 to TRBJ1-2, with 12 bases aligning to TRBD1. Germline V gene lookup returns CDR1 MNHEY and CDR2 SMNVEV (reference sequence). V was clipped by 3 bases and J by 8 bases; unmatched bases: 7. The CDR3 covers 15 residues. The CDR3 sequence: CASSFAGTGGEGYTF. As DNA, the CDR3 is TGTGCCAGCAGTTTCGCCGGGACAGGGGGCGAGGGCTACACCTTC.

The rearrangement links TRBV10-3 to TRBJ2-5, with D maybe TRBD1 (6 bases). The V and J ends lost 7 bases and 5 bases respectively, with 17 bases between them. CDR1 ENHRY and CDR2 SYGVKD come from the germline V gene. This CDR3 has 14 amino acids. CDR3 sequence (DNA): TGTGCCATCACTGCAGGAAACAGGGAGGAGACCCAGTACTTC. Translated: CAITAGNREETQYF.

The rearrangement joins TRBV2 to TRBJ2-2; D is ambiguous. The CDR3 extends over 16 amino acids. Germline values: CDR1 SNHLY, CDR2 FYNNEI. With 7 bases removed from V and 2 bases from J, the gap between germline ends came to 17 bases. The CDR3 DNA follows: TGTGCCAGCACCTCCCAACTATTTCTAAACACCGGGGAGCTGTTTTTT. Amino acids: CASTSQLFLNTGELFF.

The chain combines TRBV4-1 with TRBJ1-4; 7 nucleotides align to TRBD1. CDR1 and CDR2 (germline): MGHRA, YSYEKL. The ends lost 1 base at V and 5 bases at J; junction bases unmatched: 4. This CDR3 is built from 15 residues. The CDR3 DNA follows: TGCGCCAGCAGCCAAGCAGGGGGAGTCAATGAAAAACTGTTTTTT. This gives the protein CASSQAGGVNEKLFF.

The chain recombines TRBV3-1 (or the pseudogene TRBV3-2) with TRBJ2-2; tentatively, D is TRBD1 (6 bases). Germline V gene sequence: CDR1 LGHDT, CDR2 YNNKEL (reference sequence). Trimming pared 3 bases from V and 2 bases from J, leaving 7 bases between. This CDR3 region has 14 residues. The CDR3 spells CASSQGHNTGELFF. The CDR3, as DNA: TGTGCCAGCAGCCAGGGACACAACACCGGGGAGCTGTTTTTT.

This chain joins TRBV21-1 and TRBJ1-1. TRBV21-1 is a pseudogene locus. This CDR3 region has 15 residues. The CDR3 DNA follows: TGTGCCAGCAGCAAAGAGACCGGCGGCAACACTGAAGCTTTCTTT. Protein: CASSKETGGNTEAFF.

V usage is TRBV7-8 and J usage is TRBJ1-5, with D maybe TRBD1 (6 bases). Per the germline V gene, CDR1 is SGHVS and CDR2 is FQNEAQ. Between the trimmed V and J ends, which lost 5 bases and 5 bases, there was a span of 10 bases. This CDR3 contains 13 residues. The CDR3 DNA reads TGTGCCAGCAGCCGACAGGCCGATCAGCCCCAGCATTTT. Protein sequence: CASSRQADQPQHF.

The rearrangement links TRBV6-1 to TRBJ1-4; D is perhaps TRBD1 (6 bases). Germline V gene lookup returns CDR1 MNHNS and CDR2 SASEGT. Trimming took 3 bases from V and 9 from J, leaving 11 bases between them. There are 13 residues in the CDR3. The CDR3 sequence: CASSDQGRKKLFF. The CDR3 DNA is TGTGCCAGCAGTGACCAGGGGCGGAAAAAACTGTTTTTT.

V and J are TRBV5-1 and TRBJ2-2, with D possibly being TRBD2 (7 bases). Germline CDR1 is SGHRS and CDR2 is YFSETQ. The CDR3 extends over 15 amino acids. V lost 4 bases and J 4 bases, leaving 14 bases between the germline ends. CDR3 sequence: CASSPGGHGTGELFF. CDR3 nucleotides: TGCGCCAGCAGCCCCGGGGGGCATGGCACCGGGGAGCTGTTTTTT.

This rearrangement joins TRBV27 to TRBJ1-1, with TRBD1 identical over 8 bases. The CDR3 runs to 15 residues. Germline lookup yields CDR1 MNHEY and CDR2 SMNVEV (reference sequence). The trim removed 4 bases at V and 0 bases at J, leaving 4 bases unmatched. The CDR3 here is CASSSDRAMNTEAFF. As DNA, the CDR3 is TGTGCCAGCAGTTCGGACAGGGCGATGAACACTGAAGCTTTCTTT.

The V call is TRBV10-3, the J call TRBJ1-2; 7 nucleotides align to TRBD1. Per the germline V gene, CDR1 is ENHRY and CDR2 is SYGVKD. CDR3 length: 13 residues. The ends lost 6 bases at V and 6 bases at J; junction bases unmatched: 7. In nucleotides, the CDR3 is TGTGCCATCAGCGCTACAGGGGTAAATGGCTACACCTTC. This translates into CAISATGVNGYTF.

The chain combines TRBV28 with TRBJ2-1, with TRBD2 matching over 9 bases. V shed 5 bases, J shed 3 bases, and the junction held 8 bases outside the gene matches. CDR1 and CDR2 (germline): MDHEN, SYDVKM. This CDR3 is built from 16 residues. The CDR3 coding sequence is TGTGCCAGCAGTGACCCAGCAGCGGGAGGCTACAATGAGCAGTTCTTC. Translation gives CASSDPAAGGYNEQFF.

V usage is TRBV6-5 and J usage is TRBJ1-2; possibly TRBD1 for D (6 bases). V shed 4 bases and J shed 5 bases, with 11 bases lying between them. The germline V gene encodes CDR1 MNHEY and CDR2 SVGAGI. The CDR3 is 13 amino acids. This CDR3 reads CASSLGGGYGYTF. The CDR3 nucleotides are TGTGCCAGCAGTTTGGGAGGGGGTTATGGCTACACCTTC.

The CDR3: CASSLVGTSGSTGELFF. Here the CDR3 DNA reads TGTGCCAGCAGCTTAGTGGGGACTAGCGGGAGTACCGGGGAGCTGTTTTTT. The gene calls are TRBV7-2 and TRBJ2-2; 14 bases line up with TRBD2. The germline V gene encodes CDR1 SGHTA and CDR2 FQGNSA. V shed 1 base and J 5 bases; nucleotides not matched to a gene: 3. CDR3 length equals 17 residues.

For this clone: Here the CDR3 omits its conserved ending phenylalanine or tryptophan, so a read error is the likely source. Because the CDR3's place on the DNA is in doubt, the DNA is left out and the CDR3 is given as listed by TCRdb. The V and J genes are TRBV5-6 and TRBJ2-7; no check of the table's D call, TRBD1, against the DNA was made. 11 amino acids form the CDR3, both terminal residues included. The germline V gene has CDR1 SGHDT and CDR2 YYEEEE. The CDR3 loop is CASSPFRDTLR.

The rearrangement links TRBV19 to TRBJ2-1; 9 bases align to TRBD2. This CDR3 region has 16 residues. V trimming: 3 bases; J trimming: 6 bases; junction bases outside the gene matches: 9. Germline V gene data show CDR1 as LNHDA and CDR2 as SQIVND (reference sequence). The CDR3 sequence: CASSMRAGGGSNEQFF. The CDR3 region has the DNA TGTGCCAGTAGTATGCGAGCGGGAGGAGGGTCCAATGAGCAGTTCTTC.

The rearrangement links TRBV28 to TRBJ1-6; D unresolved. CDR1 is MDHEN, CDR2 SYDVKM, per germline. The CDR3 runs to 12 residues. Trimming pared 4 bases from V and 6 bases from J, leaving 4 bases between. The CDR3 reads CASSSGNSPLHF. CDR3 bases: TGTGCCAGCAGTTCGGGTAATTCACCCCTCCACTTT. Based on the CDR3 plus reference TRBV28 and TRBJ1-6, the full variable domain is DVKVTQSSRYLVKRTGEKVFLECVQDMDHENMFWYRQDPGLGLRLIYFSYDVKMKEKGDIPEGYSVSREKKERFSLILESASTNQTSMYLCASSSGNSPLHFGNGTRLTVT.